A single TCR beta chain is shown here with its context. Its antigen is undetermined. A multiplex PCR was run with 60 Vbeta primers and 13 Jbeta primers. Measured with immunoSEQ multiplex PCR; TCRdb has only the in-frame clones, and not every one. Found here are 150,000 to 250,000 clones, 82% of them singletons; the top ten hold 5.5% to 7%. This sample is drawn from a study of cytomegalovirus exposure and HLA in healthy donors. General study findings and limits: In a later analysis, HLA-C alleles had the fewest associated TCRs, DRB1 alleles the most. Sequencing depth roughly uniform across donors was assumed in presence/absence analyses. Rare sequences made up most TCRs, while some public TCRs were found in many donors.

The CDR3 runs 15 residues. Trimming stripped 4 bases from V and 4 bases from J, with 11 bases between. Germline V gene lookup returns CDR1 SGHTA and CDR2 FQGNSA. Sequenced sample: PBMCs. The genes are TRBV7-2 and TRBJ2-6, with unresolved D. The receptor comes from a woman aged 50 to 60 in good health and CMV-seropositive. CDR3: CASSYTNPGANVLTF. The CDR3 bases are TGTGCCAGCAGCTATACTAATCCAGGGGCCAACGTCCTGACTTTC.